This T cell receptor delta chain appears in the sequencing data of a study of gamma-delta chains in newborns, infants, children. Study at large: Microbial exposure reportedly drives polyclonal innate γδ T cell expansion after birth.

TCRdb re-analyzed the reads via CATT. The sample holds thousands of delta-chain clones, 6.2% seen once. This clone is labeled medium-sized. The sample was blood. The source is a child who was a newborn, infant or young child, either healthy, febrile or measles-vaccinated (not recorded which).

The CDR3 bases are TGTGCCTGTGACGGGGTCGGTTTGACAGCACAACTCTTCTTT. Protein product: CACDGVGLTAQLFF. This sequence joins TRDV2 and TRDJ2; D not resolved. Germline-derived CDR1 and CDR2 are GEAIGNYY and EKD. V lost 3 bases and J 1 base, leaving 8 bases between the germline ends. The CDR3 loop spans 14 amino acids.